The following is a T cell receptor (beta chain) sequence with its context. Trimming removed 4 bases from V and 3 bases from J; junction bases left unmatched: 9. Germline CDR1 and CDR2: SGHAT and FQNNGV. This CDR3 spans 16 amino acids. Here immunoSEQ multiplex PCR was the method, and the copy in TCRdb shows in-frame clones only, minus some. The sample holds 300,000 to 450,000 clones; more than 75% are singletons and the top ten take roughly 0.94%. These data come from a study of blood T cell repertoires in COVID-19. This clonotype was obtained from a woman in her 30s who had recovered from COVID-19. Sequences were obtained from PBMCs or T cells enriched from blood (not recorded which). The rearrangement uses TRBV11-2 and TRBJ1-2, with 9 bases aligning to TRBD1. Here the CDR3 DNA reads TGTGCCAGCAGCTCCCTCCGGGACAGGGCGGACTATGGCTACACCTTC. Translated, it gives CASSSLRDRADYGYTF.